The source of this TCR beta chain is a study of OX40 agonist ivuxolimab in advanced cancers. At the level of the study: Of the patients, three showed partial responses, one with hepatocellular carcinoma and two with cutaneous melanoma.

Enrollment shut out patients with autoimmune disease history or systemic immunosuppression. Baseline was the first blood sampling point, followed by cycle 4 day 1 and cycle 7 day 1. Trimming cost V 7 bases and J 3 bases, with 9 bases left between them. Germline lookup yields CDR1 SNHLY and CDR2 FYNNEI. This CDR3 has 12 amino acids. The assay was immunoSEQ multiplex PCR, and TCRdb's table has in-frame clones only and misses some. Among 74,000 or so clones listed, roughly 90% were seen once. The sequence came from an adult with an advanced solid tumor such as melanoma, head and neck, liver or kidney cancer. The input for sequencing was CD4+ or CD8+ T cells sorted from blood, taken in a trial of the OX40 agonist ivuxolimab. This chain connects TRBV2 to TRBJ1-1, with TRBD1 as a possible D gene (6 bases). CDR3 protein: CASKQGYTEAFF. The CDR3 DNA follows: TGTGCCAGCAAACAGGGATACACTGAAGCTTTCTTT.